These 2 T cell receptor beta chains originate from one sample sequenced in a study of T cell responses to AZD1222 COVID-19 vaccine. The protocol was immunoSEQ multiplex PCR, while the TCRdb copy is restricted to in-frame clones and leaves out a portion. The table lists over 20,000 clones, about 90% of them singletons, with about 2.7% in the top ten. The sequencing here drew on peripheral blood, taken 28 days after the second AZD1222 dose. The receptors here all came from an adult who received the AZD1222 COVID-19 vaccine.

The chain has TRBV20-1 and TRBJ1-1; D may be TRBD1 (6 bases). From germline, CDR1 is DFQATT and CDR2 SNEGSKA (reference sequence). This CDR3 has 13 residues. Trimming cost V 3 bases and J 6 bases, with 14 bases left between them. CDR3 loop: CSASRGAPSEAFF. CDR3 sequence (DNA): TGCAGTGCTAGTCGGGGGGCGCCGTCTGAAGCTTTCTTT.

The chain uses TRBV19 and TRBJ1-5; unclear D gene. The CDR3 has 15 residues. Trimming took 0 bases from V and 5 from J, leaving 11 bases between them. Germline V CDR1 and CDR2: LNHDA, SQIVND (reference sequence). The CDR3 loop is CASSIELRRDQPQHF. The CDR3 coding sequence is TGTGCCAGTAGTATAGAACTCAGGAGGGATCAGCCCCAGCATTTT.